This TCR beta chain was captured by sequencing in a study of Ad26.COV2.S vaccination and SARS-CoV-2 variants. Study-level background: The study gave Ad26.COV2.S intramuscularly, once or twice 56 days apart.

This CDR3 is 15 amino acids long. Between the trimmed V and J ends, which lost 0 bases and 5 bases, there was a span of 16 bases. Germline CDR1 reads GTSNPN; CDR2 reads SVGIG (reference sequence). Treatment noted: roughly 20 received Ad26.COV2.S at low or high dose, single or two shots; a few received placebo; per-sample allocation not given. Sample collection was performed on day 63 after the first vaccine or placebo injection. This table comes from immunoSEQ multiplex PCR, and its TCRdb copy is limited to in-frame clones, with some not included. The data contain 350,000 to 450,000 clones, around 89% of them singletons.

The material sequenced was peripheral blood, taken in a trial of Ad26.COV2.S vaccine versus placebo. The chain employs TRBV30 and TRBJ1-1; D is ambiguous. This TCR came from a person aged 18-65 years who received the Ad26.COV2.S COVID-19 vaccine or a placebo. CDR3 sequence: CAWSVLDGLGTEAFF. The CDR3 nucleotides are TGTGCCTGGAGTGTACTAGACGGTTTGGGGACTGAAGCTTTCTTT.